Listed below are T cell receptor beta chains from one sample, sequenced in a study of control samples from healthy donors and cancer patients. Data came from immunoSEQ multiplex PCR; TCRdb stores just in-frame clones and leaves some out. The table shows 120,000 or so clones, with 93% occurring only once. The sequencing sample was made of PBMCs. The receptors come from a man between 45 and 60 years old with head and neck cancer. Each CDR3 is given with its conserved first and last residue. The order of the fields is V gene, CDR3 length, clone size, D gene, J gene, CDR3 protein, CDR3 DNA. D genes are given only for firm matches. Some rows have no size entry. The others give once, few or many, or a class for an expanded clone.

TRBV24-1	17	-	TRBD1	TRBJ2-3	CATSDTGGGQGKHTQYF	TGTGCCACCAGTGATACCGGAGGGGGACAGGGGAAGCATACGCAGTATTTT
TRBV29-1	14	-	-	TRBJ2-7	CSVVTGGLSGEQYF	TGCAGCGTGGTGACAGGCGGACTCTCGGGTGAGCAGTACTTC
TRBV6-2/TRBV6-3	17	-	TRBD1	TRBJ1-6	CASSYSRGRDRGPPLHF	TGTGCCAGCAGTTACTCGAGGGGCCGGGACAGGGGGCCCCCGCTCCACTTT
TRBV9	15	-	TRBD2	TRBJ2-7	CASSSGLADSYEQYF	TGTGCCAGCAGCTCGGGACTAGCGGACTCCTACGAGCAGTACTTC
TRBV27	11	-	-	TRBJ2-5	CASRQQETQYF	TGTGCCAGCAGGCAACAAGAGACCCAGTACTTC
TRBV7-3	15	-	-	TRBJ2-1	CASSLLRLETNEQFF	TGTGCCAGCAGCTTACTGAGACTAGAGACCAATGAGCAGTTCTTC
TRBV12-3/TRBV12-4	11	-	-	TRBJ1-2	CASTDNSRYTF	TGTGCCAGCACAGACAATTCGCGCTACACCTTC
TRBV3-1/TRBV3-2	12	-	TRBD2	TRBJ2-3	CASRLAGDTQYF	TGTGCCAGCAGGCTAGCGGGGGATACGCAGTATTTT
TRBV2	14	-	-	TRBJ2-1	CASSEGRSYNEQFF	TGTGCCAGCAGCGAGGGGAGGTCCTACAATGAGCAGTTCTTC
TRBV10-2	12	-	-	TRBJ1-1	CASSGMGTEAFF	TGCGCCAGCAGTGGAATGGGGACTGAAGCTTTCTTT
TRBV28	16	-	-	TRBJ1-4	CASLSYVRATNEKLFF	TGTGCCAGTCTGAGCTACGTGCGGGCAACTAATGAAAAACTGTTTTTT
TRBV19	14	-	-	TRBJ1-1	CASNYLGGDTEAFF	TGTGCCAGTAATTACCTCGGAGGGGACACTGAAGCTTTCTTT
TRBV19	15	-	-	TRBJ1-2	CASSSPGSSNYGYTF	TGTGCCAGTAGTTCTCCGGGGTCCTCTAACTATGGCTACACCTTC
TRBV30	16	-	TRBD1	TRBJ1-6	CACIGTGSPYNSPLHF	TGTGCCTGCATCGGGACAGGTAGCCCCTATAATTCACCCCTCCACTTT
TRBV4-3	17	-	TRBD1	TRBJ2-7	CASSQGAGTGGIYEQYF	TGCGCCAGCAGCCAAGGTGCCGGGACAGGGGGCATCTACGAGCAGTACTTC
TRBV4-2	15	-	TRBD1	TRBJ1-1	CASSLNRGGYTEAFF	TGTGCCAGCAGCCTTAACAGGGGCGGGTACACTGAAGCTTTCTTT
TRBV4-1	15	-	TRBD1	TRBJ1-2	CASSQLGQGKYGYTF	TGCGCCAGCAGCCAACTTGGACAGGGAAAATATGGCTACACCTTC
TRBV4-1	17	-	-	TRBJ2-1	CASSQAGGGRTYNEQFF	TGCGCCAGCAGCCAAGCTGGGGGGGGGCGGACCTACAATGAGCAGTTCTTC
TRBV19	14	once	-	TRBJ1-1	CASKGTPRSTEAFF	TGTGCCAGTAAGGGGACCCCGAGGAGCACTGAAGCTTTCTTT
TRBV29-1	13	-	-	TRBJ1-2	CSVDSAGIYGYTF	TGCAGCGTTGATTCCGCAGGGATCTATGGCTACACCTTC
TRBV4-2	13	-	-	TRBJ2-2	CASSQGGTGELFF	TGTGCCAGCAGCCAAGGAGGAACCGGGGAGCTGTTTTTT
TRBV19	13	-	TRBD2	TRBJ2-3	CASSMGGPDTQYF	TGTGCCAGTAGTATGGGAGGGCCAGATACGCAGTATTTT
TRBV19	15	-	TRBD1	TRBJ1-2	CASSTRQGGHYGYTF	TGTGCCAGTAGTACGAGACAGGGTGGGCACTATGGCTACACCTTC
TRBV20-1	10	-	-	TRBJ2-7	CRGRAYEQYF	TGCAGGGGTAGGGCCTACGAGCAGTACTTC
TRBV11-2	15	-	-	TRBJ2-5	CASSLDWGVQETQYF	TGTGCCAGCAGCTTAGATTGGGGGGTTCAAGAGACCCAGTACTTC
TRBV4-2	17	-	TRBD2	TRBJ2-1	CASSQEFGGGAYNEQFF	TGTGCCAGCAGCCAAGAATTCGGCGGGGGGGCATACAATGAGCAGTTCTTC
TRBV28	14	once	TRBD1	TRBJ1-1	CASRTGRTNTEAFF	TGTGCCAGTCGGACAGGGAGGACCAACACTGAAGCTTTCTTT
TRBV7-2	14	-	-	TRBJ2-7	CASSLLRAPYEQYF	TGTGCCAGCAGCTTACTCAGGGCCCCCTACGAGCAGTACTTC
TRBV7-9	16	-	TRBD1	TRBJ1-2	CASSPAGTGRDYGYTF	TGTGCCAGCAGCCCCGCCGGGACAGGGAGGGACTATGGCTACACCTTC
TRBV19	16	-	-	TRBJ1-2	CASSIEVRWRGYGYTF	TGTGCCAGTAGTATAGAAGTCCGGTGGCGAGGCTATGGCTACACCTTC
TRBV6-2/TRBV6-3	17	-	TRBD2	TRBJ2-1	CASSTPVLAGALGEQFF	TGTGCCAGCAGTACTCCTGTTCTAGCGGGGGCCCTCGGTGAGCAGTTCTTC
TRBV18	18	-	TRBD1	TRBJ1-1	CASSPRLGTGGWFTEAFF	TGTGCCAGCTCACCAAGACTTGGGACAGGGGGCTGGTTCACTGAAGCTTTCTTT
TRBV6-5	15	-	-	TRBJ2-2	CASIGIRAVTGELFF	TGTGCCAGCATCGGAATCCGGGCAGTCACCGGGGAGCTGTTTTTT
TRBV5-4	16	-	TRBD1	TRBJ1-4	CASSPYTGGTNEKLFF	TGTGCCAGCAGCCCATATACAGGGGGTACTAATGAAAAACTGTTTTTT
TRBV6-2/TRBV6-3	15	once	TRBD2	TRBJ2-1	CASTPGGASIHEQFF	TGTGCCAGCACCCCGGGGGGGGCTAGTATACATGAGCAGTTCTTC
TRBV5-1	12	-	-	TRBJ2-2	CASSPPAGELFF	TGCGCCAGCAGCCCTCCGGCCGGGGAGCTGTTTTTT
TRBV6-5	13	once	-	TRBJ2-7	CASSLEGTYEQYF	TGTGCCAGCAGTTTAGAGGGAACCTACGAGCAGTACTTC
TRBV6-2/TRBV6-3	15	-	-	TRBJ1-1	CASSPMRTVNTEAFF	TGTGCCAGCAGCCCCATGAGGACCGTGAACACTGAAGCTTTCTTT
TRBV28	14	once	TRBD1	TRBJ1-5	CASSGTGANQPQHF	TGTGCCAGCAGTGGGACAGGGGCGAATCAGCCCCAGCATTTT
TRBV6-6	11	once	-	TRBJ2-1	CASSSNNEQFF	TGTGCCAGCAGTTCCAACAATGAGCAGTTCTTC
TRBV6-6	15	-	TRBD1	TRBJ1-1	CASSYPGQGHTEAFF	TGTGCCAGCAGTTACCCCGGACAGGGCCACACTGAAGCTTTCTTT
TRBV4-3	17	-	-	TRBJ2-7	CASSQDFDSRSSYEQYF	TGCGCCAGCAGCCAAGATTTTGACAGCCGGAGCTCCTACGAGCAGTACTTC